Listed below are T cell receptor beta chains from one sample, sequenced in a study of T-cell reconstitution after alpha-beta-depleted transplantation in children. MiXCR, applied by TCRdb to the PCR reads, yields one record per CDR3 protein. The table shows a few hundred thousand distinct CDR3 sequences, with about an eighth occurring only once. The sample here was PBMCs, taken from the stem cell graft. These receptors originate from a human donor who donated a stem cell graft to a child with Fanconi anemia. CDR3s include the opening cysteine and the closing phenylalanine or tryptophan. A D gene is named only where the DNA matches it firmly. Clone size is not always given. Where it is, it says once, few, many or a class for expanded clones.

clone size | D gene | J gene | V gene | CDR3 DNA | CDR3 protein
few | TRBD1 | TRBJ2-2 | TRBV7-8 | TGTGCCACCTTAAGGCAGGGGGCGTCCGGGGAGCTGTTTTTT | CATLRQGASGELFF
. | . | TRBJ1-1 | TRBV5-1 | TGCGCCAGCAGCTACAGTCTATTGGACAGTCTCTACACTGAAGCTTTCTTT | CASSYSLLDSLYTEAFF
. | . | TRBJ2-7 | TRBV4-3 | TGCGCCAGCAGCCAAGAATTCTCAGGACAGAGAGCCTACGAGCAGTACTTC | CASSQEFSGQRAYEQYF
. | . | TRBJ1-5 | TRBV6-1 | TGTGCCAGCAGCGGCCTATCGCCCCAGCATTTT | CASSGLSPQHF
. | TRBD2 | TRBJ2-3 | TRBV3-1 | TGTGCCAGCAGCCAAGATTTCAGCGGGGGAGGCACAGATACGCAGTATTTT | CASSQDFSGGGTDTQYF
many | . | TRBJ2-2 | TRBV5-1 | TGCGCCAGCAGCACCTCTGGGGCGAACACCGGGGAGCTGTTTTTT | CASSTSGANTGELFF
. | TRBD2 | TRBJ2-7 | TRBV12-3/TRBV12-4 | TGTGCCAGCAGTACCCAAGCGGGGGGCCTGATATCCTACGAGCAGTACTTC | CASSTQAGGLISYEQYF
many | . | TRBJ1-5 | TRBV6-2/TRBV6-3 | TGTGCCAGCAGTCAAGATAGCAATCAGCCCCAGCATTTT | CASSQDSNQPQHF
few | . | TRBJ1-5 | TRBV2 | TGTGCCTCAAAGGGGGACACAGATCAGCCCCAGCATTTT | CASKGDTDQPQHF
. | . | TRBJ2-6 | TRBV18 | TGTGCCAGCTCACCCGGGACGGCTGGGGCCAACGTCCTGACTTTC | CASSPGTAGANVLTF
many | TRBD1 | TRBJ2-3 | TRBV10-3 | TGTGCCTCCACAAAGGCCCCGGGACAGGGGGTCGCAGATACGCAGTATTTT | CASTKAPGQGVADTQYF
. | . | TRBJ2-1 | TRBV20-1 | TGCAGTGCTCCCTCCTCGGGAGGACAGGTCTACAATGAGCAGTTCTTC | CSAPSSGGQVYNEQFF
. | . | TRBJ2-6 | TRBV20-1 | TGCAGTGCTACAGGGAGCTCTGGGGCCAACGTCCTGACTTTC | CSATGSSGANVLTF
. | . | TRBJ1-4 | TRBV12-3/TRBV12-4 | TGTGCCAGCAGTCCCCGGGTGGCTAATGAAAAACTGTTTTTT | CASSPRVANEKLFF
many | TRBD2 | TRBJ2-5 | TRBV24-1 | TGTGCCACCATAGGACTAGCGGGAGAGTACCAAGAGACCCAGTACTTC | CATIGLAGEYQETQYF
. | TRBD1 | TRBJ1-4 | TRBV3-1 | TGTGCCAGCAAGACAGGGGCAACTAATGAAAAACTGTTTTTT | CASKTGATNEKLFF
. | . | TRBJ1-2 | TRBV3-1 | TGTGCCAGCAGCCAAAGGGGTGTCGGGGGAAGCGGCTACACCTTC | CASSQRGVGGSGYTF
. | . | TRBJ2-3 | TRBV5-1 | TGCGCCAGCAGCCGGGGTTTGGCTGGGGCCGGCACAGATACGCAGTATTTT | CASSRGLAGAGTDTQYF
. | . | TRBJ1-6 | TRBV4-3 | TGCGCCAGCAGCCAAAAAACAGGGAACTCACCCCTCCACTTT | CASSQKTGNSPLHF
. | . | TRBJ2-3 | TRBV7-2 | TGTGCCAGCAGCCTCGGTGGCGAGCCCACAGATACGCAGTATTTT | CASSLGGEPTDTQYF
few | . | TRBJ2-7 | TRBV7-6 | TGTGCCAGCAGCTTAGCTGGGGGCAGGTACGAGCAGTACTTC | CASSLAGGRYEQYF
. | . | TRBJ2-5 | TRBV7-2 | TGTGCCAGCAGCCGGGGCAGTACTAAGACCCAGTACTTC | CASSRGSTKTQYF
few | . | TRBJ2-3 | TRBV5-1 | TGCGCCAGCAGCTTGCCAAGACACGTTACGCAGTATTTT | CASSLPRHVTQYF
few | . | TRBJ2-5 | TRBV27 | TGTGCCAGCAGTTTCGACTGGAGAGAGACCCAGTACTTC | CASSFDWRETQYF
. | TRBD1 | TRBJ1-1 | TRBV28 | TGTGCCAGCAGGATGACAGGGAAAGCTTTCTTT | CASRMTGKAFF
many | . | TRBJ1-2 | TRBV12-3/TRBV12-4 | TGTGCCAGCAGTCGGACTGACTATGGCTACACCTTC | CASSRTDYGYTF
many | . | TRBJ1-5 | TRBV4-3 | TGCGCCAGCAGCCAAGGCCTGGGGGCGGGCAATCAGCCCCAGCATTTT | CASSQGLGAGNQPQHF
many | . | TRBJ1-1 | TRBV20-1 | TGCAGTGCCCTGGGCGGGGTTAGAACTGAAGCTTTCTTT | CSALGGVRTEAFF
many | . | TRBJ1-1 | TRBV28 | TGTGCCAGCACCGGCCCCCTGAACACTGAAGCTTTCTTT | CASTGPLNTEAFF
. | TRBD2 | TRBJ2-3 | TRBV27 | TGTGCCAGCAGTCGACTAGCGGGGGGGCCCTCAGATACGCAGTATTTT | CASSRLAGGPSDTQYF
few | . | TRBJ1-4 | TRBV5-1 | TGCGCCAGCAGCTTGGGGGACGCATTTGCAACTAATGAAAAACTGTTTTTT | CASSLGDAFATNEKLFF
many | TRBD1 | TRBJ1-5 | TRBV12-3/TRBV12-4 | TGTGCCAGCAGCCGAGGGGGACAGGGTTCACAGCCCCAGCATTTT | CASSRGGQGSQPQHF